This T cell receptor beta chain is drawn from a study of CD8 T cells in ankylosing spondylitis. Overall study results and limits: Matched ankylosing spondylitis synovial fluid reportedly showed significant enrichment of disease-linked clones. A TCR beta motif of 7 to 9 highly homologous variants seemed to mark ankylosing spondylitis blood.

Germline V gene data show CDR1 as SGHVS and CDR2 as FQNEAQ. The length of the CDR3 is 16 residues. The ends lost 4 bases at V and 0 bases at J; junction bases unmatched: 7. Quantitative barcoded 5'-RACE was used to prepare TCR beta libraries. TCRdb reprocessed the 5' RACE reads with MiXCR, giving one entry per CDR3 protein. The table records some 840,000 distinct CDR3 sequences, about an eighth of them present only once. This clonotype has only a few counts. What it binds is not known. This chain joins TRBV7-8 and TRBJ2-7, with 9 bases lining up with TRBD1. The clonotype originates from a male donor with ankylosing spondylitis. The sample comprised blood, either unsorted or a sorted T cell fraction (not recorded which). In DNA form, the CDR3 reads TGTGCCAGCAGCTCGACGACAGGGGGACTCTCCTACGAGCAGTACTTC. It encodes CASSSTTGGLSYEQYF.